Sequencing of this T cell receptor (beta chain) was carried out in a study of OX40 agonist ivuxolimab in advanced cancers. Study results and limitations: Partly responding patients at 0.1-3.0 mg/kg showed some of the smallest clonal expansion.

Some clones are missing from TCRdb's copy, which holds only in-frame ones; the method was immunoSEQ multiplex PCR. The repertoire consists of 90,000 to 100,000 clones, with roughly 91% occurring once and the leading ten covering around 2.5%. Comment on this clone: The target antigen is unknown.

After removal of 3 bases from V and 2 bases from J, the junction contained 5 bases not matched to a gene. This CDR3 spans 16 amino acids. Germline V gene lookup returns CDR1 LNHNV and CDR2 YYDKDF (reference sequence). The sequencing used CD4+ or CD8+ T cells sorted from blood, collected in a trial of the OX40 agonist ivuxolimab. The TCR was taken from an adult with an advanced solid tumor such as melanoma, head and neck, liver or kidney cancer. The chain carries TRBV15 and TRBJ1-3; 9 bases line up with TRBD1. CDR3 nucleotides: TGTGCCACCAGCAGCAGGGACAGGGAAGCTGGAAACACCATATATTTT. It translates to CATSSRDREAGNTIYF.